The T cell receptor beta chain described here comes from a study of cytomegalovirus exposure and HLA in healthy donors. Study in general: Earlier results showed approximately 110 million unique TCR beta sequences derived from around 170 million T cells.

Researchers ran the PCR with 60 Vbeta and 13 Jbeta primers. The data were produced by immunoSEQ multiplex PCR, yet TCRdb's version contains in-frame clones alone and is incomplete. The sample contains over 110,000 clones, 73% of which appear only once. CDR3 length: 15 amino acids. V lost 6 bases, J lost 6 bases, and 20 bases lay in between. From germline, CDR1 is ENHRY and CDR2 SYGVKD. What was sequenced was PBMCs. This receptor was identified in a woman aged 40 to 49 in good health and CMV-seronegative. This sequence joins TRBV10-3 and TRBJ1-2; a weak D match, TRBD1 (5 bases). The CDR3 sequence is CAIRASGLHGHGYTF. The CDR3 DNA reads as TGTGCCATCAGGGCATCAGGGCTCCACGGTCATGGCTACACCTTC.